The 20 T cell receptor beta chains below come from one sample, sequenced in a study of cytomegalovirus exposure and HLA in healthy donors. Primers for the PCR totalled 60 Vbeta and 13 Jbeta. Profiling relied on immunoSEQ multiplex PCR, and the TCRdb table lists in-frame clones only, not all of them. The sample includes fewer than 150,000 clones, 60% to 80% of them seen just once. Sample: PBMCs. Receptor source: a woman aged 45-65 years in good health and CMV-seronegative.

The chain couples TRBV7-8 to TRBJ2-7; 10 positions match TRBD1. Germline-derived CDR1 and CDR2 are SGHVS and FQNEAQ. The V and J ends lost 1 base and 6 bases, in that order; junction bases with no gene match: 6. The CDR3 runs to 15 residues. The DNA for the CDR3 is TGTGCCAGCAGCTTAGGTGACAGGGGGCGAAGCGAGCAGTACTTC. This gives the protein CASSLGDRGRSEQYF.

This chain uses TRBV7-9 with TRBJ2-3, with 9 bases aligning to TRBD2. Germline V CDR1 and CDR2: SEHNR, FQNEAQ (reference sequence). CDR3 length: 14 residues. The junction had 6 bases not matched to a gene; V was cut back by 7 bases and J by 4 bases. CDR3 in amino acids: CASTSGTSSDTQYF. For the CDR3, the DNA is TGTGCCAGCACCAGTGGGACTAGCTCAGATACGCAGTATTTT.

The rearrangement uses TRBV29-1 and TRBJ1-1; TRBD1 matches 8 bases. This CDR3 has 15 amino acids. The germline V gene has CDR1 SQVTM and CDR2 ANQGSEA. Trimming removed 2 bases from V and 6 bases from J; junction bases left unmatched: 11. The CDR3 loop is CSVETGSGQVPEAFF. Here the CDR3 DNA reads TGCAGCGTTGAAACCGGGTCGGGACAGGTTCCTGAAGCTTTCTTT.

This chain uses TRBV28 with TRBJ2-5, with D perhaps TRBD2 (5 bases). This CDR3 is built from 13 residues. Germline CDR1 and CDR2: MDHEN and SYDVKM. Between the trimmed V and J ends, which lost 4 bases and 5 bases, there was a span of 11 bases. CDR3: CASSSSPGETQYF. The DNA for the CDR3 is TGTGCCAGCAGTTCTAGCCCGGGGGAGACCCAGTACTTC. Full variable domain (remainder filled in from reference TRBV28 and TRBJ2-5): DVKVTQSSRYLVKRTGEKVFLECVQDMDHENMFWYRQDPGLGLRLIYFSYDVKMKEKGDIPEGYSVSREKKERFSLILESASTNQTSMYLCASSSSPGETQYFGPGTRLLVL.

The chain links TRBV6-6 to TRBJ1-5, with 8 bases fitting TRBD1. There are 15 residues in the CDR3. After removal of 2 bases from V and 3 bases from J, the junction contained 3 bases not matched to a gene. Germline V gives CDR1 MNHNY, CDR2 SVGAGI (reference sequence). The CDR3 sequence: CASSYRTGPNQPQHF. The CDR3 nucleotides are TGTGCCAGCAGTTACCGGACAGGGCCCAATCAGCCCCAGCATTTT.

The rearrangement links TRBV19 to TRBJ2-7, with D possibly being TRBD1 (6 bases). This CDR3 comprises 15 residues. Deletions cut 8 bases from V and 1 base from J, with 18 bases between. The V gene's germline CDR1 is LNHDA and CDR2 SQIVND (reference sequence). The CDR3 sequence: CASQSAPDSSYEQYF. CDR3 in DNA: TGTGCCAGTCAATCCGCCCCGGACAGTTCCTACGAGCAGTACTTC.

This rearrangement joins TRBV6-5 to TRBJ1-2, with D unresolved. The CDR3 runs to 13 residues. Germline loops: CDR1 MNHEY, CDR2 SVGAGI. V lost 0 bases and J 8 bases, leaving 10 bases between the germline ends. The CDR3 coding sequence is TGTGCCAGCAGTTACTCTCAGGAGGCGGGCTACACCTTC. Translation gives CASSYSQEAGYTF.

This rearrangement joins TRBV29-1 to TRBJ2-3; D gene uncertain. The CDR3 covers 13 residues. The germline gives CDR1 SQVTM, CDR2 ANQGSEA. V lost 4 bases and J 0 bases, leaving 8 bases between the germline ends. The CDR3 spells CSVVVASTDTQYF. The CDR3 bases are TGCAGCGTTGTAGTTGCGAGCACAGATACGCAGTATTTT.

This clone was seen a few times. CDR3 in amino acids: CASSLRRQTLYEQYF. Written as DNA, the CDR3 is TGTGCCAGCAGCCTAAGAAGGCAGACTCTCTACGAGCAGTACTTC. The chain joins TRBV28 to TRBJ2-7, with D unresolved. CDR3 length equals 15 residues. The V and J ends lost 6 bases and 3 bases respectively, with 18 bases between them. Germline V gene data show CDR1 as MDHEN and CDR2 as SYDVKM. Supplemented by reference TRBV28 and TRBJ2-7, the full variable domain reads DVKVTQSSRYLVKRTGEKVFLECVQDMDHENMFWYRQDPGLGLRLIYFSYDVKMKEKGDIPEGYSVSREKKERFSLILESASTNQTSMYLCASSLRRQTLYEQYFGPGTRLTVT.

The chain links TRBV7-8 to TRBJ1-5; a weak D match, TRBD1 (5 bases). The germline V gene encodes CDR1 SGHVS and CDR2 FQNEAQ. The CDR3 totals 16 residues. V was pared by 6 bases and J by 1 base, with 16 bases between. The CDR3 spells CASSIQGWGSNQPQHF. DNA for the CDR3: TGTGCCAGCAGTATTCAGGGTTGGGGAAGCAATCAGCCCCAGCATTTT. The whole variable domain, remainder taken from reference TRBV7-8 and TRBJ1-5, is GAGVSQSPRYKVAKRGQDVALRCDPISGHVSLFWYQQALGQGPEFLTYFQNEAQLDKSGLPSDRFFAERPEGSVSTLKIQRTQQEDSAVYLCASSIQGWGSNQPQHFGDGTRLSIL.

The chain has TRBV14 and TRBJ1-3; perhaps TRBD1 as D (5 bases). Germline values: CDR1 SGHDN, CDR2 FVKESK. Between the trimmed V and J ends, which lost 4 bases and 2 bases, there was a span of 15 bases. The CDR3 extends over 16 amino acids. The CDR3: CASSPRTFAAGNTIYF. CDR3 nucleotides: TGTGCCAGCAGCCCGAGGACATTTGCGGCTGGAAACACCATATATTTT. Full variable domain (rest looked up from reference TRBV14 and TRBJ1-3): EAGVTQFPSHSVIEKGQTVTLRCDPISGHDNLYWYRRVMGKEIKFLLHFVKESKQDESGMPNNRFLAERTGGTYSTLKVQPAELEDSGVYFCASSPRTFAAGNTIYFGEGSWLTVV.

The rearrangement links TRBV6-6 to TRBJ1-2, with D possibly TRBD1 on 5 matching bases. The germline V gene encodes CDR1 MNHNY and CDR2 SVGAGI (reference sequence). The CDR3 is 14 residues long. V gave up 6 bases and J gave up 7 bases, with 18 bases separating them. CDR3 DNA: TGTGCCAGCAGGGTGTCGGGGGATTATGCTGGCTACACCTTC. As protein: CASRVSGDYAGYTF.

The V gene is TRBV27, the J gene TRBJ1-2; D remains ambiguous. Deletions cut 3 bases from V and 8 bases from J, with 10 bases between. This CDR3 region has 12 residues. In germline, CDR1 is MNHEY, CDR2 SMNVEV (reference sequence). In DNA, the CDR3 is TGTGCCAGCAGTTTTCTAGGTCGGGGCTACACCTTC. Amino acids: CASSFLGRGYTF.

V usage is TRBV11-2 and J usage is TRBJ2-7; 7 nucleotides line up with TRBD2. In germline, CDR1 is SGHAT, CDR2 FQNNGV. CDR3 length: 14 residues. Trimming took 3 bases from V and 2 from J; bases not matched to a gene: 4. CDR3 region: CASSLLGGAYEQYF. The CDR3 bases are TGTGCCAGCAGCTTGTTGGGAGGGGCCTACGAGCAGTACTTC.

The rearrangement links TRBV13 to TRBJ2-5; weak D call: TRBD1 (5 bases). Germline lookup yields CDR1 PRHDT and CDR2 FYEKMQ (reference sequence). The V end lost 5 bases, the J end lost 1 base, and 11 bases lay between the germline ends. The CDR3 contains 14 residues. The CDR3 region is CASSLRQRQETQYF. The DNA for the CDR3 is TGTGCCAGCAGCCTCCGACAGCGCCAAGAGACCCAGTACTTC. Drawing the rest from reference TRBV13 and TRBJ2-5, the complete variable domain is AAGVIQSPRHLIKEKRETATLKCYPIPRHDTVYWYQQGPGQDPQFLISFYEKMQSDKGSIPDRFSAQQFSDYHSELNMSSLELGDSALYFCASSLRQRQETQYFGPGTRLLVL.

The J gene is TRBJ1-5, the V gene TRBV7-9, with 11 bases that match TRBD1. Germline-derived CDR1 and CDR2 are SEHNR and FQNEAQ (reference sequence). V lost 5 bases, J lost 0 bases, and 9 bases stayed unmatched. This CDR3 region has 18 residues. CDR3 coding DNA: TGTGCCAGCAGCCAAGGGACAGGGGGGCCGTATAGCAATCAGCCCCAGCATTTT. This translates into CASSQGTGGPYSNQPQHF.

The rearrangement joins TRBV10-3 to TRBJ2-5; perhaps TRBD1 as D (6 bases). V was trimmed by 3 bases and J by 3 bases, leaving 11 bases between them. CDR1 and CDR2 (germline): ENHRY, SYGVKD. This CDR3 spans 14 amino acids. In DNA form, the CDR3 reads TGTGCCATCAGTGAACAGGGCCTTGAAGAGACCCAGTACTTC. Residues: CAISEQGLEETQYF.

The chain recombines TRBV4-1 with TRBJ2-5; D is undetermined. CDR3 length: 15 residues. With 1 base removed from V and 1 base from J, the gap between germline ends came to 10 bases. Germline V gene sequence: CDR1 MGHRA, CDR2 YSYEKL. This chain's CDR3 is CASSQVGSTQETQYF. CDR3 nucleotides: TGCGCCAGCAGCCAAGTGGGCAGCACCCAAGAGACCCAGTACTTC.

The chain has TRBV7-9 and TRBJ1-6; 9 bases map to TRBD1. The CDR3 covers 14 residues. After removal of 5 bases from V and 7 bases from J, the junction contained 3 bases not matched to a gene. Germline values: CDR1 SEHNR, CDR2 FQNEAQ (reference sequence). CDR3: CASSRDRGNSPLHF. CDR3 nucleotide sequence: TGTGCCAGCAGCCGTGACAGGGGGAATTCACCCCTCCACTTT.

The J gene is TRBJ2-3, the V gene TRBV13; 11 bases are a match to TRBD2. Losses at the gene ends were 5 bases for V and 1 base for J; bases not matched to a gene: 2. This CDR3 has 15 residues. The germline CDR1 and CDR2 sequences are PRHDT and FYEKMQ (reference sequence). CDR3 bases: TGTGCCAGCAGCCCACTAGCGGGAGGCACAGATACGCAGTATTTT. Protein sequence: CASSPLAGGTDTQYF.